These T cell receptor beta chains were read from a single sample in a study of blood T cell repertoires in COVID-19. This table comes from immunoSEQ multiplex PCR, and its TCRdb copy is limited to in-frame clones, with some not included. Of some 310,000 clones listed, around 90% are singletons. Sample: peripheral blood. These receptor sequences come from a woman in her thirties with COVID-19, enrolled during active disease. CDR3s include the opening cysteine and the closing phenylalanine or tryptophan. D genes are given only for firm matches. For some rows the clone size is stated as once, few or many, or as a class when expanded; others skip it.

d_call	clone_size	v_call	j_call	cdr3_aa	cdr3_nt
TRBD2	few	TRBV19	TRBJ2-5	CASSPLGGTKETQYF	TGTGCCAGTAGTCCCCTCGGGGGGACGAAAGAGACCCAGTACTTC
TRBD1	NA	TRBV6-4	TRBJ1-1	CASTPLGTEPLNTEAFF	TGTGCCAGCACCCCCTTGGGGACAGAGCCCCTCAACACTGAAGCTTTCTTT
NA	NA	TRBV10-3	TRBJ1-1	CAITGEKNTEAFF	TGTGCCATCACGGGGGAGAAGAACACTGAAGCTTTCTTT
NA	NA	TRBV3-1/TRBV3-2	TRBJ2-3	CASSQGGVTQYF	TGTGCCAGCAGCCAAGGGGGCGTTACGCAGTATTTT
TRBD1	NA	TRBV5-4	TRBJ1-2	CASSPRTGREGYTF	TGTGCCAGCAGCCCTCGGACAGGGAGGGAGGGCTACACCTTC
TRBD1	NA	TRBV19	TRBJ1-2	CASSAQGQGVYGYTF	TGTGCCAGTAGTGCCCAGGGACAGGGGGTTTATGGCTACACCTTC
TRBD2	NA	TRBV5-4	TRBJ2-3	CASSLGLAGTSTDTQYF	TGTGCCAGCAGCTTGGGGTTAGCGGGAACTAGCACAGATACGCAGTATTTT
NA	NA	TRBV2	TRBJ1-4	CASTGQSLNEKLFF	TGTGCCAGCACTGGACAGAGCCTTAATGAAAAACTGTTTTTT
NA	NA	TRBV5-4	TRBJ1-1	CASRKGLVTEAFF	TGTGCCAGCAGGAAGGGGCTTGTCACTGAAGCTTTCTTT
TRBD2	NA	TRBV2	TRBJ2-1	CATIPLAGGSYNEQFF	TGTGCCACAATCCCACTAGCGGGAGGGTCCTACAATGAGCAGTTCTTC
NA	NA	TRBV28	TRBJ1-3	CASSLQSGNTIYF	TGTGCCAGCAGCTTGCAGTCTGGAAACACCATATATTTT
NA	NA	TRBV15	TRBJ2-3	CATSRDLTGAQYF	TGTGCCACCAGCAGAGATCTCACGGGAGCACAGTATTTT
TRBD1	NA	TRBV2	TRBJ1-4	CASSVRQGGAHNEKLFF	TGTGCCAGCAGTGTCAGACAGGGGGGCGCTCATAATGAAAAACTGTTTTTT
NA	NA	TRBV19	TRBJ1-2	CASSIAAGVFLGYTF	TGTGCCAGTAGTATAGCGGCAGGCGTATTTCTTGGCTACACCTTC
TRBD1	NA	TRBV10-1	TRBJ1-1	CASSESRTGGEVAFF	TGCGCCAGCAGTGAGTCCCGGACAGGGGGCGAAGTGGCTTTCTTT
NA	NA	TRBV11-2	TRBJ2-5	CASSFDHQAQYF	TGTGCCAGCAGCTTTGACCACCAGGCCCAGTACTTC
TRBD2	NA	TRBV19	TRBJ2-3	CASRKGLAGNTDTQYF	TGTGCCAGTAGAAAGGGACTAGCGGGAAACACAGATACGCAGTATTTT
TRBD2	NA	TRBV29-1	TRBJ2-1	CSGITSGRTNEQFF	TGCAGCGGTATTACTAGCGGGAGGACCAATGAGCAGTTCTTC
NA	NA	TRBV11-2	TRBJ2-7	CASSLDSLSSYEQYF	TGTGCCAGCAGCTTAGACTCCCTGAGCTCCTACGAGCAGTACTTC
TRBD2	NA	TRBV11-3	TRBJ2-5	CASSPGRAASGTQETQYF	TGTGCCAGCAGCCCCGGCCGGGCAGCTAGCGGGACCCAAGAGACCCAGTACTTC
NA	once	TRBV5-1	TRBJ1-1	CASSFTGLNTEAFF	TGCGCCAGCAGCTTCACAGGATTGAACACTGAAGCTTTCTTT
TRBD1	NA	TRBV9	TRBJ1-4	CASSTGQGKVEKLFF	TGTGCCAGCAGCACTGGACAGGGAAAGGTTGAAAAACTGTTTTTT